These 21 T cell receptor beta chains were sequenced from one sample in a study of T cells expressing NK-cell markers. TCRdb re-called the 5' RACE reads; one entry per CDR3 protein, DNA not given. The sample includes about 440,000 distinct CDR3 sequences. Material for sequencing was blood T cells: a sorted CD56 or NKG2C T cell subset, CD4+ or CD8+ T cells, or bulk PBMC T cells (not recorded which). These receptors were collected from a woman between 18 and 70 years old in good health.

The chain carries TRBV13 and TRBJ1-4; TCRdb's D call, TRBD1, is unchecked because there is no DNA. Per germline, CDR1 PRHDT and CDR2 FYEKMQ (reference sequence). The CDR3 has 14 residues. The chain's CDR3 is CASSLSDRNEKLFF.

The chain combines TRBV20-1 with TRBJ2-3; without DNA, the TCRdb call of TRBD2 cannot be checked. Germline V gives CDR1 DFQATT, CDR2 SNEGSKA (reference sequence). This CDR3 spans 15 amino acids. The CDR3 sequence is CSAAGLAGVTDTQYF.

The gene calls are TRBV7-2 and TRBJ2-7; without DNA, the TCRdb call of TRBD2 cannot be checked. Germline V gene lookup returns CDR1 SGHTA and CDR2 FQGNSA. The CDR3 runs to 16 residues. CDR3 sequence reads: CASSSSTSGAPYEQYF. The full variable domain, in which reference TRBV7-2 and TRBJ2-7 provide the parts outside the CDR3, is GAGVSQSPSNKVTEKGKDVELRCDPISGHTALYWYRQSLGQGLEFLIYFQGNSAPDKSGLPSDRFSAERTGGSVSTLTIQRTQQEDSAVYLCASSSSTSGAPYEQYFGPGTRLTVT.

This sequence joins TRBV20-1 and TRBJ2-7; the TCRdb call, TRBD2, lacks DNA for checking. Germline CDR1 reads DFQATT; CDR2 reads SNEGSKA (reference sequence). The CDR3 has 15 amino acids. The CDR3 here is CSARDRLAGVYEQYF.

The chain has TRBV7-2 and TRBJ1-6; without DNA, the TCRdb call of TRBD1 cannot be checked. Per the germline V gene, CDR1 is SGHTA and CDR2 is FQGNSA. This CDR3 is built from 16 residues. The CDR3 is CASSLGSGTGNSPLHF.

This chain connects TRBV5-4 to TRBJ2-5. CDR1 and CDR2 (germline): SGHNT, YYREEE (reference sequence). The CDR3 loop spans 13 amino acids. The chain's CDR3 is CASSPRLGETQYF.

The chain carries TRBV7-2 and TRBJ2-2. Germline V gene lookup returns CDR1 SGHTA and CDR2 FQGNSA. The CDR3 has 15 amino acids. The CDR3 loop is CASSLGGSHTGELFF.

The V call is TRBV20-1, the J call TRBJ2-7; TCRdb proposes TRBD2, but this gene call is untestable without DNA. The germline gives CDR1 DFQATT, CDR2 SNEGSKA (reference sequence). The CDR3 consists of 11 residues. CDR3 in amino acids: CSAVSGYEQYF.

V is TRBV11-2 and J is TRBJ2-1; there is no DNA to check the TCRdb D call of TRBD1. Germline V lookup: CDR1 SGHAT, CDR2 FQNNGV. This CDR3 spans 15 amino acids. The CDR3 loop is CASRNQVGGMDEQFF.

This CDR3 reads CSIPTGTNTEAFF. The gene calls are TRBV29-1 and TRBJ1-1; TCRdb's D gene call, TRBD1, goes unchecked for lack of DNA. Germline V CDR1 and CDR2: SQVTM, ANQGSEA. The length of the CDR3 is 13 residues.

This chain joins TRBV29-1 and TRBJ1-3. This CDR3 region has 15 residues. Germline V gives CDR1 SQVTM, CDR2 ANQGSEA. The CDR3: CSVSFGGDSGNTIYF.

This chain uses TRBV24-1 with TRBJ2-4; TCRdb calls TRBD2, which cannot be checked without DNA. CDR1 and CDR2 from the germline V gene are KGHDR and SFDVKD. The CDR3 loop spans 16 amino acids. Here the CDR3 reads CATSDTTTSGTGIQYF.

This chain uses TRBV7-2 with TRBJ2-1; the TRBD2 assignment by TCRdb is unverifiable without DNA. In germline, CDR1 is SGHTA, CDR2 FQGNSA. The length of the CDR3 is 16 residues. This CDR3 reads CASSLTSGSSGNEQFF.

The genes are TRBV11-1 and TRBJ2-7; with no DNA, the TCRdb D assignment of TRBD2 cannot be verified. CDR1 is SGHAT and CDR2 is FQDESV in the germline V gene (reference sequence). The CDR3 covers 13 residues. Here the CDR3 reads CASGGLVREKQYF.

The V gene is TRBV29-1, the J gene TRBJ2-1; TCRdb picks TRBD2, but there is no DNA to check that call. The CDR3 length is 18 residues. Looked up from germline, CDR1 is SQVTM and CDR2 is ANQGSEA. The CDR3 loop is CSVEDLVKAGGFYNEQFF.

The CDR3 loop reads CASRQGVSDTQYF. The chain couples TRBV28 to TRBJ2-3; TCRdb outputs TRBD2, but without DNA this stays unchecked. The CDR3 totals 13 residues. The V gene's germline CDR1 is MDHEN and CDR2 SYDVKM. Drawing the rest from reference TRBV28 and TRBJ2-3, the complete variable domain is DVKVTQSSRYLVKRTGEKVFLECVQDMDHENMFWYRQDPGLGLRLIYFSYDVKMKEKGDIPEGYSVSREKKERFSLILESASTNQTSMYLCASRQGVSDTQYFGPGTRLTVL.

The chain combines TRBV7-2 with TRBJ2-4; with no DNA, the TCRdb D assignment of TRBD2 cannot be verified. The CDR3 totals 16 residues. Germline assignment: CDR1 SGHTA and CDR2 FQGNSA. CDR3 amino acids: CASSPTELRAKNIQYF.

V and J are TRBV6-5 and TRBJ2-5; TCRdb designates TRBD2, a call that cannot be tested without DNA. The germline CDR1 and CDR2 sequences are MNHEY and SVGAGI. The CDR3 extends over 17 amino acids. The CDR3 sequence is CASSYERLDSIRETQYF.

The chain has TRBV6-5 and TRBJ1-1; with no DNA, the TCRdb D assignment of TRBD1 cannot be verified. The CDR3 runs 17 residues. Germline CDR1 and CDR2: MNHEY and SVGAGI. The CDR3 sequence is CASSYWGVLVLNTEAFF.

This chain uses TRBV5-1 with TRBJ1-1; TCRdb indicates TRBD1, and absent DNA this call remains unverified. CDR1 SGHRS and CDR2 YFSETQ come from the germline V gene. CDR3 length: 14 residues. This CDR3 is CASSRTTSNTEAFF.

The V gene is TRBV27, the J gene TRBJ2-3; as DNA is missing, the TRBD2 call by TCRdb cannot be tested. Germline CDR1 is MNHEY and CDR2 is SMNVEV (reference sequence). There are 16 residues in the CDR3. This chain's CDR3 is CASSFRTSGSSDTQYF.